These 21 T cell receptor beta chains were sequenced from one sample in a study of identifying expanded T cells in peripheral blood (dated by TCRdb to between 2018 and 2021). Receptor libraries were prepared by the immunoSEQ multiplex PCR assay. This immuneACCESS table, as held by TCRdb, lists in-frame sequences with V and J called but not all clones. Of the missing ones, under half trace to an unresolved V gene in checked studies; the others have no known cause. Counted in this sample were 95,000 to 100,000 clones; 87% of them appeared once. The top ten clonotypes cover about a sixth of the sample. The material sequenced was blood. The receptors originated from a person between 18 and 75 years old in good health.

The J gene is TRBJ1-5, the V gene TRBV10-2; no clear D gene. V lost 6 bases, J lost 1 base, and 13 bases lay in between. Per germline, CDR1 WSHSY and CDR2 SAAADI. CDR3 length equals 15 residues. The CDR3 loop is CASSLRAGSNQPQHF. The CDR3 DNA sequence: TGCGCCAGCAGCTTGCGGGCCGGGAGCAATCAGCCCCAGCATTTT.

CDR3 nucleotide sequence: TGTGCCAGCAGCGAACAAACCGGGGAGCTGTTTTTT. Encoded protein: CASSEQTGELFF. The chain joins TRBV9 to TRBJ2-2; D gene uncertain. Germline values: CDR1 SGDLS, CDR2 YYNGEE. The CDR3 spans 12 residues. Trimming shortened V by 3 bases and J by 5 bases, and 5 bases separated the two germline ends.

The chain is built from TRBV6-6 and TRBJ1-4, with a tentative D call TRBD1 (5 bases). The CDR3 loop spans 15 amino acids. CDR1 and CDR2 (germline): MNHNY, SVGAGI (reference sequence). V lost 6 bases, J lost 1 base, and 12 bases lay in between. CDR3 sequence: CASRVARGTNEKLFF. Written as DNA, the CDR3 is TGTGCCAGCAGAGTTGCGAGGGGAACTAATGAAAAACTGTTTTTT.

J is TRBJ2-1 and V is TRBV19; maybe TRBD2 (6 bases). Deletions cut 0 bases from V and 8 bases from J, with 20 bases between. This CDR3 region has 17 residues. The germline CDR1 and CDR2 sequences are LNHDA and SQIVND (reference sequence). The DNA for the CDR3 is TGTGCCAGTAGTATAGATCGCGGTGCAGGGAGGTCCCATGAGCAGTTCTTC. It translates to CASSIDRGAGRSHEQFF.

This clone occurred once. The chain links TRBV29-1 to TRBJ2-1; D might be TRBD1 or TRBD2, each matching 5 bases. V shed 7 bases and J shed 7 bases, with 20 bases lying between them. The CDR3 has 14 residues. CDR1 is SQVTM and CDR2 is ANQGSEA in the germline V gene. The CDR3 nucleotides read TGCAGCGCCCAACTAGGGACCCCCTGGAATGAGCAGTTCTTC. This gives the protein CSAQLGTPWNEQFF.

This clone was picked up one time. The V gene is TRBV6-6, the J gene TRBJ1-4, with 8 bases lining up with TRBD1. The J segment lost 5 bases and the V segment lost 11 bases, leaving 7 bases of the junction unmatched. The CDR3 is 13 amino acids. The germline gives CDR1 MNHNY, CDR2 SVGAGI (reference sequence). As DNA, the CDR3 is TGTGCCGGCCAGGACAGGGACAATGAAAAACTGTTTTTT. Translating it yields CAGQDRDNEKLFF.

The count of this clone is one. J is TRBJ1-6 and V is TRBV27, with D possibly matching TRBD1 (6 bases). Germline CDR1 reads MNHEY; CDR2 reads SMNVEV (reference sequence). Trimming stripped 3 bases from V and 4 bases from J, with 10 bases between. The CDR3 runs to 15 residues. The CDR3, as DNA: TGTGCCAGCAGTTTCCAAGACAGGTATAATTCACCCCTCCACTTT. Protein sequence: CASSFQDRYNSPLHF.

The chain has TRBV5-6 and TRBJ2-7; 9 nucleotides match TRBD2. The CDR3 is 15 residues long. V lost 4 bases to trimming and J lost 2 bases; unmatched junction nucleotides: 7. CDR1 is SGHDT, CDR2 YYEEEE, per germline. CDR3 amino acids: CASSPASGAAYEQYF. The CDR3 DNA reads TGTGCCAGCAGCCCAGCTAGCGGGGCCGCCTACGAGCAGTACTTC.

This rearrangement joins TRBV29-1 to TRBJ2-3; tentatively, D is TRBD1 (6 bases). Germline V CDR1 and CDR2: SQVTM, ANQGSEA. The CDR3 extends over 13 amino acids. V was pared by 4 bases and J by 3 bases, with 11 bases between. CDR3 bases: TGCAGCGTTGCAGGGGTGATGACAGATACGCAGTATTTT. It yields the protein CSVAGVMTDTQYF.

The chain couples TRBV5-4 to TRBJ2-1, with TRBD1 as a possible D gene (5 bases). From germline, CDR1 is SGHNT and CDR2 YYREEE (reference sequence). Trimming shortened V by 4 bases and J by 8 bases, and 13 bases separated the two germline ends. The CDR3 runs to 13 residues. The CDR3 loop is CASSPRPGYEQFF. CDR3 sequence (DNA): TGTGCCAGCAGCCCGCGGCCAGGGTATGAGCAGTTCTTC.

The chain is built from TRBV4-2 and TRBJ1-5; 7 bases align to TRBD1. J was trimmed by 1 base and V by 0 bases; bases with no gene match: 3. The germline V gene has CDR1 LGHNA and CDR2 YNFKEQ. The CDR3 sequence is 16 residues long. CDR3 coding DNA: TGTGCCAGCAGCCAAGAACAGGGGTCGAGCAATCAGCCCCAGCATTTT. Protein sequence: CASSQEQGSSNQPQHF.

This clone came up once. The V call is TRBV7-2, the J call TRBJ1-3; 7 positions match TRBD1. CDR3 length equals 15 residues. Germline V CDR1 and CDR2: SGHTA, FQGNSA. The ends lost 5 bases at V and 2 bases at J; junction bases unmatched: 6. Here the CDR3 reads CASSPTGATGNTIYF. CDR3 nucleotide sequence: TGTGCCAGCAGCCCCACAGGGGCTACTGGAAACACCATATATTTT.

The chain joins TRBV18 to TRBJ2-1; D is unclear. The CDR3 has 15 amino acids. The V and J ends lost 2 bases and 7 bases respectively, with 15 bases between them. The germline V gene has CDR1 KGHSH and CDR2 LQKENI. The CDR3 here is CASSPGLTLWNEQFF. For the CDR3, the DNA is TGTGCCAGCTCACCAGGCCTGACACTTTGGAATGAGCAGTTCTTC.

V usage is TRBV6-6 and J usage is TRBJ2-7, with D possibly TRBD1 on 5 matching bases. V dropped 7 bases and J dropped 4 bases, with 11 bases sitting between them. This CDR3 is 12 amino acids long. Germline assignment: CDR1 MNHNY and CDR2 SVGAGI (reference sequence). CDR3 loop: CASKSAGYEQYF. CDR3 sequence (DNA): TGTGCCAGCAAAAGCGCAGGGTACGAGCAGTACTTC.

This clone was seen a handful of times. The CDR3: CASSFGRSAPATF. The CDR3 nucleotides are TGTGCCAGCAGTTTTGGAAGATCTGCCCCTGCCACCTTC. This chain uses TRBV27 with TRBJ1-2; D gene unclear. Trimming pared 3 bases from V and 13 bases from J, leaving 18 bases between. There are 13 residues in the CDR3. Looked up from germline, CDR1 is MNHEY and CDR2 is SMNVEV (reference sequence).

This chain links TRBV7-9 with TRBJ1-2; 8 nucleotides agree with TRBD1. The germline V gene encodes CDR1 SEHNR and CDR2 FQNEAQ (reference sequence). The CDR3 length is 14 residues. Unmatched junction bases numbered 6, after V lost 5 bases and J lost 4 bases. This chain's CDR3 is CASSRGQAFYGYTF. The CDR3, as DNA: TGTGCCAGCAGCCGGGGACAGGCTTTCTATGGCTACACCTTC.

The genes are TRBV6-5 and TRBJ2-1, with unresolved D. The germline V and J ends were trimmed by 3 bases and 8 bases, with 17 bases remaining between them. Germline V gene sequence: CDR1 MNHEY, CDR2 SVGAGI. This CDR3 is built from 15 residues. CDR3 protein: CASSYLRPASDEQFF. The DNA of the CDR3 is TGTGCCAGCAGTTATTTGCGTCCTGCCTCCGATGAGCAGTTCTTC.

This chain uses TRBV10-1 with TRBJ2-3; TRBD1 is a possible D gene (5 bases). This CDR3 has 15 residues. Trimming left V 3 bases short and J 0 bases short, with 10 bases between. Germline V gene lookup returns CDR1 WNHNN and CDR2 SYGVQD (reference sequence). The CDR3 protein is CASSEGESSTDTQYF. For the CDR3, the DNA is TGCGCCAGCAGTGAAGGGGAATCTAGCACAGATACGCAGTATTTT.

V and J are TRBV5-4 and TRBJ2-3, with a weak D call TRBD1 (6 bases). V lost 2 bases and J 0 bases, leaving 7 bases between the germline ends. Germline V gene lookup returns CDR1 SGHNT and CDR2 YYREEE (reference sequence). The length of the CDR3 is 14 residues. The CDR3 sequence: CASSFQGSTDTQYF. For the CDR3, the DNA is TGTGCCAGCAGCTTTCAGGGGAGCACAGATACGCAGTATTTT.

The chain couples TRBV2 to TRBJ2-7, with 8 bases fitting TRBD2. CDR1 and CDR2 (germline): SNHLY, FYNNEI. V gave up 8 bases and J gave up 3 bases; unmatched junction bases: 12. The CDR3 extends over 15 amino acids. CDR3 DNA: TGTGCCAGCGGAGAGGGCGGGGGGCTGATCTACGAGCAGTACTTC. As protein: CASGEGGGLIYEQYF.

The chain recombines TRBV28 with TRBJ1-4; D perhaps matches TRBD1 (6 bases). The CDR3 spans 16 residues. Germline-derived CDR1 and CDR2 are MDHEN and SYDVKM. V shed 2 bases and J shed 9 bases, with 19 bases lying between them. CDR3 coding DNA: TGTGCCAGCAGTTTAGGGGGGGGCGCGGTAGGGAAAAAACTGTTTTTT. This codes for CASSLGGGAVGKKLFF.